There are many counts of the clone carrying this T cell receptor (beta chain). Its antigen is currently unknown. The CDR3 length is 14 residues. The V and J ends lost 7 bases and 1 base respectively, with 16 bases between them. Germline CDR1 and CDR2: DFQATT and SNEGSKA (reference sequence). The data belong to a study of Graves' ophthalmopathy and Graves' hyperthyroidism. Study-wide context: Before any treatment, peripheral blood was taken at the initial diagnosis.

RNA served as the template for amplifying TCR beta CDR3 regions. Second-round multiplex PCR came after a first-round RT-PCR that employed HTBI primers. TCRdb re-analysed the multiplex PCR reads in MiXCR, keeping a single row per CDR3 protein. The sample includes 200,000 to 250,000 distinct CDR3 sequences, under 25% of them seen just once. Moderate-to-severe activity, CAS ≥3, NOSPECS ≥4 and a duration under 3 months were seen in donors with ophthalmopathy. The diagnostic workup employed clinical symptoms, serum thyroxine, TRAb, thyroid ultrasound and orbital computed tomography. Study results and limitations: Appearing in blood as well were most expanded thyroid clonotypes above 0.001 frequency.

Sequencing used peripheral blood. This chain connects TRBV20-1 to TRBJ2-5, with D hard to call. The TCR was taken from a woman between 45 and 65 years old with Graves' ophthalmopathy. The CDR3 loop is CSVPPSSSQETQYF. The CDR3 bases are TGCAGTGTCCCCCCCTCGAGCAGCCAAGAGACCCAGTACTTC.